A single sample gave rise to the 22 T cell receptor beta chains below, sequenced in a study of blood T cell repertoires in COVID-19. The method was immunoSEQ multiplex PCR; TCRdb's version includes in-frame clones alone and lacks a portion of them. This table holds approximately 140,000 clones, around 84% found once. The sample comprised peripheral blood. The origin of the receptors is a man aged 55-75 years with active or convalescent COVID-19.

CDR3 loop: CASSTGFSEAFF. CDR3 coding DNA: TGTGCCAGCAGTACAGGGTTTAGTGAAGCTTTCTTT. This sequence joins TRBV6-5 and TRBJ1-1; a possible D gene is TRBD1 (6 bases). Germline V gene lookup returns CDR1 MNHEY and CDR2 SVGAGI. Trimming stripped 5 bases from V and 7 bases from J, with 11 bases between. CDR3 length equals 12 residues.

The chain is built from TRBV7-3 and TRBJ2-1, with D unclear. The V gene's germline CDR1 is SGHTA and CDR2 FQGTGA. The CDR3 contains 15 residues. Trimming took 2 bases from V and 2 from J, leaving 10 bases between them. The CDR3 spells CASSLQLAAYNEQFF. CDR3 nucleotides: TGTGCCAGCAGCTTACAATTGGCGGCCTACAATGAGCAGTTCTTC.

The V gene is TRBV27, the J gene TRBJ2-7; D is perhaps TRBD1 (6 bases). In germline, CDR1 is MNHEY, CDR2 SMNVEV (reference sequence). The V and J ends lost 6 bases and 4 bases respectively, with 13 bases between them. The CDR3 totals 13 residues. The DNA for the CDR3 is TGTGCCAGCAGCCGGACAGAATGGTACGAGCAGTACTTC. Translated, it gives CASSRTEWYEQYF.

This clone was seen a single time. The chain couples TRBV27 to TRBJ2-3; 12 bases are shared with TRBD1. The V and J ends lost 8 bases and 0 bases, in that order; junction bases with no gene match: 3. CDR3 length: 15 amino acids. In germline, CDR1 is MNHEY, CDR2 SMNVEV (reference sequence). CDR3 bases: TGTGCCAGCGGGACAGGGGGCACTAGCACAGATACGCAGTATTTT. It codes for CASGTGGTSTDTQYF.

The chain carries TRBV18 and TRBJ2-7; 7 bases are a match to TRBD1. CDR1 and CDR2 (germline): KGHSH, LQKENI. CDR3 length equals 13 residues. V dropped 3 bases and J dropped 2; count of bases not matched to a gene: 1. The DNA for the CDR3 is TGTGCCAGCTCACCCACAGGGGCCTACGAGCAGTACTTC. Translation: CASSPTGAYEQYF. The full variable domain, its missing parts supplied by reference TRBV18 and TRBJ2-7, is NAGVMQNPRHLVRRRGQEARLRCSPMKGHSHVYWYRQLPEEGLKFMVYLQKENIIDESGMPKERFSAEFPKEGPSILRIQQVVRGDSAAYFCASSPTGAYEQYFGPGTRLTVT.

Here the CDR3 DNA reads TGTGCCAGCAGCCAATACCGGGGGGCTGGTGGCTACACCTTC. Its protein product is CASSQYRGAGGYTF. The rearrangement joins TRBV3-1 (or the pseudogene TRBV3-2) to TRBJ1-2, with a weak D call TRBD1 (6 bases). The V end was cut by 2 bases, the J end by 7 bases, with 14 bases between. Germline V gene sequence: CDR1 LGHDT, CDR2 YNNKEL (reference sequence). The CDR3 contains 14 residues.

J is TRBJ1-3 and V is TRBV28; no firm D call. Germline CDR1 reads MDHEN; CDR2 reads SYDVKM. Trimming cost V 5 bases and J 8 bases, with 16 bases left between them. The CDR3 has 14 residues. The CDR3 sequence is CASSRGFEGYTIYF. In nucleotides, the CDR3 is TGTGCCAGCAGTCGAGGGTTTGAGGGATACACCATATATTTT.

The CDR3 DNA reads TGTGCCAGCAGTTCGGGACTAGCGGGAGTAGCCGGGGAGCTGTTTTTT. It codes for CASSSGLAGVAGELFF. This rearrangement joins TRBV28 to TRBJ2-2; TRBD2 matches 14 bases. The CDR3 consists of 16 residues. With 4 bases clipped from V and 6 bases from J, the junction kept 4 bases outside the gene matches. Germline V gene data show CDR1 as MDHEN and CDR2 as SYDVKM.

This chain joins TRBV28 and TRBJ1-4, with 10 bases aligning to TRBD1. This CDR3 is built from 15 residues. V was clipped by 2 bases and J by 5 bases; unmatched bases: 2. Germline assignment: CDR1 MDHEN and CDR2 SYDVKM. CDR3 in amino acids: CASSLRGQGNEKLFF. CDR3 bases: TGTGCCAGCAGTTTAAGGGGACAGGGGAATGAAAAACTGTTTTTT.

This clone turned up a few times. The V and J genes are TRBV27 and TRBJ1-4, with TRBD1 as a possible D gene (6 bases). CDR1 MNHEY and CDR2 SMNVEV come from the germline V gene (reference sequence). This CDR3 is built from 15 residues. The V end was cut by 5 bases, the J end by 0 bases, with 10 bases between. CDR3 amino acids: CASSPNRATNEKLFF. DNA for the CDR3: TGTGCCAGCAGTCCCAACAGGGCAACTAATGAAAAACTGTTTTTT. Full variable domain (outside the CDR3, taken from reference TRBV27 and TRBJ1-4): EAQVTQNPRYLITVTGKKLTVTCSQNMNHEYMSWYRQDPGLGLRQIYYSMNVEVTDKGDVPEGYKVSRKEKRNFPLILESPSPNQTSLYFCASSPNRATNEKLFFGSGTQLSVL.

This clone was recorded a few times. The chain has TRBV5-4 and TRBJ1-4; 8 bases map to TRBD1. Germline trimming cut 1 base from V and 8 bases from J; bases unmatched to any gene: 4. CDR3 length: 14 residues. Germline V CDR1 and CDR2: SGHNT, YYREEE (reference sequence). The CDR3 sequence: CASSLQGAGEKLFF. CDR3 in DNA: TGTGCCAGCAGCTTGCAGGGGGCTGGGGAAAAACTGTTTTTT.

The chain uses TRBV5-1 and TRBJ2-1; 12 bases match TRBD2. The J segment lost 8 bases and the V segment lost 3 bases, leaving 6 bases of the junction unmatched. There are 15 residues in the CDR3. Germline-derived CDR1 and CDR2 are SGHRS and YFSETQ. In DNA, the CDR3 is TGCGCCAGCAGCTCGGCGACTAGCGGGAGCTATGAGCAGTTCTTC. Translating gives CASSSATSGSYEQFF.

J is TRBJ1-5 and V is TRBV6-5; 7 bases fit TRBD1. CDR1 and CDR2 from the germline V gene are MNHEY and SVGAGI. The CDR3 totals 15 residues. Trimming at V came to 6 bases and at J to 6 bases, leaving 11 bases not matched to a gene. This CDR3 is CASRRDVQGGQPQHF. The CDR3 coding sequence is TGTGCCAGCAGGAGGGATGTGCAGGGGGGTCAGCCCCAGCATTTT.

The gene calls are TRBV24-1 and TRBJ1-1; 9 bases map to TRBD1. Germline V lookup: CDR1 KGHDR, CDR2 SFDVKD. CDR3 length equals 15 residues. Losses at the gene ends were 6 bases for V and 6 bases for J; bases not matched to a gene: 10. The CDR3 reads CATSRSGTGLSEAFF. The CDR3 DNA sequence: TGTGCCACCAGTAGGAGCGGGACAGGGTTGTCTGAAGCTTTCTTT.

The chain recombines TRBV2 with TRBJ2-3; no clear D gene. Germline V gene data show CDR1 as SNHLY and CDR2 as FYNNEI. CDR3 size: 13 residues. Trimming removed 6 bases from V and 6 bases from J, with 13 bases in between. The CDR3: CASSPLPRDTQYF. The DNA for the CDR3 is TGTGCCAGCAGCCCGCTGCCACGGGATACGCAGTATTTT.

This chain uses TRBV9 with TRBJ1-2; 7 bases are a match to TRBD1. J lost 8 bases, V lost 1 base, and 8 bases had no gene match. CDR3 length: 14 amino acids. From germline, CDR1 is SGDLS and CDR2 YYNGEE. CDR3 in amino acids: CASSVTADREGYTF. The CDR3, as DNA: TGTGCCAGCAGCGTAACCGCCGACAGGGAAGGCTACACCTTC.

The chain couples TRBV18 to TRBJ2-7; 10 positions agree with TRBD1. This CDR3 has 16 amino acids. Germline lookup yields CDR1 KGHSH and CDR2 LQKENI. The trim removed 0 bases at V and 4 bases at J, leaving 6 bases unmatched. CDR3 nucleotides: TGTGCCAGCTCACCACCTAGCCGGGACAGGGGTTACGAGCAGTACTTC. Residues: CASSPPSRDRGYEQYF.

The chain links TRBV5-1 to TRBJ2-7; 8 positions agree with TRBD2. CDR1 is SGHRS, CDR2 YFSETQ, per germline. The CDR3 runs to 14 residues. J was trimmed by 3 bases and V by 4 bases; bases with no gene match: 6. The CDR3 region is CASSAPGTSYEQYF. As DNA, the CDR3 is TGCGCCAGCAGCGCACCCGGGACTAGCTACGAGCAGTACTTC.

This chain connects TRBV19 to TRBJ1-5; D is possibly TRBD1 (6 bases). Germline V gives CDR1 LNHDA, CDR2 SQIVND (reference sequence). CDR3 size: 16 residues. Trimming shortened V by 3 bases and J by 7 bases, and 19 bases separated the two germline ends. In DNA, the CDR3 is TGTGCCAGTAGTATTAATCGACAGGCAAGTAGCCAGCCCCAGCATTTT. It codes for CASSINRQASSQPQHF.

The chain carries TRBV19 and TRBJ2-6; 7 bases are shared with TRBD1. Germline CDR1 LNHDA, CDR2 SQIVND (reference sequence). The CDR3 extends over 19 amino acids. Losses at the gene ends were 5 bases for V and 0 bases for J; bases not matched to a gene: 13. The chain's CDR3 is CASSGLLGTESSGANVLTF. In nucleotides, the CDR3 is TGTGCCAGTAGTGGACTCCTCGGGACAGAGAGCTCTGGGGCCAACGTCCTGACTTTC.

This rearrangement joins TRBV14 to TRBJ1-1; D is perhaps TRBD1 (6 bases). Germline V gene sequence: CDR1 SGHDN, CDR2 FVKESK. This CDR3 spans 13 amino acids. Between the trimmed V and J ends, which lost 1 base and 11 bases, there was a span of 14 bases. This CDR3 reads CASSQVLQGGAFF. The CDR3 bases are TGTGCCAGCAGCCAAGTACTACAGGGAGGGGCTTTCTTT. Full variable domain (remainder filled in from reference TRBV14 and TRBJ1-1): EAGVTQFPSHSVIEKGQTVTLRCDPISGHDNLYWYRRVMGKEIKFLLHFVKESKQDESGMPNNRFLAERTGGTYSTLKVQPAELEDSGVYFCASSQVLQGGAFFGQGTRLTVV.

The chain combines TRBV7-3 with TRBJ2-5, with D perhaps matching TRBD2 (6 bases). This CDR3 region has 14 residues. The germline V gene encodes CDR1 SGHTA and CDR2 FQGTGA. V was trimmed by 0 bases and J by 5 bases, leaving 10 bases between them. This CDR3 is CASSLTGTSETQYF. The CDR3 bases are TGTGCCAGCAGCTTAACCGGGACTTCGGAGACCCAGTACTTC.